This T cell receptor beta chain is drawn from a study of Ad26.COV2.S vaccination and SARS-CoV-2 variants. The CDR3 runs to 14 residues. Trimming cost V 3 bases and J 3 bases, with 12 bases left between them. Germline values: CDR1 SGHDN, CDR2 FVKESK. Note on this clone: The antigen is undetermined.

Assay used: immunoSEQ multiplex PCR; TCRdb lists only in-frame clones, some missing. The data hold fewer than 400,000 clones, with approximately 80% observed a single time. Study-level findings and limits: Placebo recipients had lower spike-specific TCR breadth than vaccine recipients.

The sample's treatment: around 19 received Ad26.COV2.S at low or high dose, single or two shots; roughly 5 received placebo; per-sample allocation not given. Samples were taken on day 63 after the first vaccine or placebo injection. This sequence joins TRBV14 and TRBJ2-7; D not resolved. The sequencing here drew on peripheral blood, taken in a trial of Ad26.COV2.S vaccine versus placebo. The TCR sequence derives from a person between 18 and 60 years old who received the Ad26.COV2.S COVID-19 vaccine or a placebo. CDR3 DNA: TGTGCCAGCAGCCAGTCCCTATACCTCTACGAGCAGTACTTC. Amino acid sequence: CASSQSLYLYEQYF.